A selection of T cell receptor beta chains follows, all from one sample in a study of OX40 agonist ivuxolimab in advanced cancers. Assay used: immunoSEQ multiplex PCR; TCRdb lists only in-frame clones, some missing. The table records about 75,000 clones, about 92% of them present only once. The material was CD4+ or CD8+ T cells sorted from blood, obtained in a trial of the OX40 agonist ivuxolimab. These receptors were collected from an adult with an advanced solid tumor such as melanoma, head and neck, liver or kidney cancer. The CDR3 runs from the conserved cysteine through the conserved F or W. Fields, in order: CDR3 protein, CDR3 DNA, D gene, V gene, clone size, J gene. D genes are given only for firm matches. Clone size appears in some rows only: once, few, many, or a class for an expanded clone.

CASSSGTGELFF	TGTGCCAGCAGCTCCGGTACCGGGGAGCTGTTTTTT	NA	TRBV6-6	NA	TRBJ2-2
CASSLTDRQETQYF	TGTGCCAGCAGCCTGACAGACCGCCAAGAGACCCAGTACTTC	NA	TRBV28	NA	TRBJ2-5
CASSLDLETQYF	TGCGCCAGCAGCTTGGACTTAGAGACCCAGTACTTC	NA	TRBV5-1	NA	TRBJ2-5
CASSPLGVNTEAFF	TGTGCCAGCAGCCCCTTGGGGGTGAACACTGAAGCTTTCTTT	NA	TRBV9	NA	TRBJ1-1
CASSPLHQDTEAFF	TGTGCCAGCTCACCACTACATCAGGACACTGAAGCTTTCTTT	NA	TRBV18	NA	TRBJ1-1
CAAWSNRHTEAFF	TGTGCCGCCTGGTCAAATAGGCACACTGAAGCTTTCTTT	NA	TRBV28	NA	TRBJ1-1
CASSVAGGITDTQYF	TGTGCCAGTAGTGTAGCCGGGGGTATTACAGATACGCAGTATTTT	NA	TRBV19	few	TRBJ2-3
CASSQGRLAGPGEETQYF	TGCGCCAGCAGCCAAGGTCGGCTAGCGGGACCCGGGGAAGAGACCCAGTACTTC	TRBD2	TRBV4-1	NA	TRBJ2-5
CASRGQGANTEAFF	TGTGCCAGCAGAGGACAGGGGGCGAACACTGAAGCTTTCTTT	TRBD1	TRBV7-2	NA	TRBJ1-1
CASSLQTSGRGELFF	TGTGCCAGCAGCTTACAGACTAGCGGACGTGGGGAGCTGTTTTTT	TRBD2	TRBV7-2	NA	TRBJ2-2
CASRDLGGHETQYF	TGTGCCAGCAGAGACCTGGGGGGGCATGAGACCCAGTACTTC	NA	TRBV6-5	NA	TRBJ2-5
CASSFGGGSDQPQHF	TGTGCCAGCAGCTTTGGGGGCGGGTCTGATCAGCCCCAGCATTTT	NA	TRBV7-9	NA	TRBJ1-5
CASSGQGNQPQHF	TGTGCCAGCAGCGGACAGGGGAATCAGCCCCAGCATTTT	TRBD1	TRBV25-1	medium-sized	TRBJ1-5
CASSEGARDEQYF	TGTGCCAGCAGTGAAGGGGCCCGTGACGAGCAGTACTTC	NA	TRBV6-1	NA	TRBJ2-7
CAWTGAPLGEQYF	TGTGCCTGGACCGGGGCCCCATTGGGCGAGCAGTACTTC	NA	TRBV30	NA	TRBJ2-7
CASSGPGLGQPQHF	TGTGCCAGCAGTGGGCCAGGGCTAGGTCAGCCCCAGCATTTT	NA	TRBV6-4	few	TRBJ1-5
CASSQTDWRGLDTDTQYF	TGCGCCAGCAGCCAAACGGATTGGCGGGGTTTGGACACAGATACGCAGTATTTT	NA	TRBV4-3	NA	TRBJ2-3
CASSSAGQANYGYTF	TGTGCCAGCAGCTCCGCGGGACAGGCTAACTATGGCTACACCTTC	TRBD1	TRBV28	NA	TRBJ1-2
CASRSNSGGPHTDTQYF	TGTGCCAGCAGATCGAATAGCGGGGGGCCCCACACAGATACGCAGTATTTT	TRBD2	TRBV11-1	NA	TRBJ2-3
CATAGTGTVWPQHF	TGTGCCACTGCGGGGACGGGGACGGTGTGGCCCCAGCATTTT	NA	TRBV19	NA	TRBJ1-5
CASRTGIGNEKLFF	TGTGCCAGTCGCACAGGGATAGGAAATGAAAAACTGTTTTTT	NA	TRBV27	NA	TRBJ1-4
CASSPSLAGGRETQYF	TGTGCCAGCAGCCCCTCTCTAGCGGGGGGCAGGGAGACCCAGTACTTC	TRBD2	TRBV7-9	NA	TRBJ2-5
CASSDSGGYTEAFF	TGCGCCAGCAGTGATTCAGGGGGCTACACTGAAGCTTTCTTT	TRBD1	TRBV10-2	NA	TRBJ1-1
CASNQGEGPETQYF	TGCGCCAGCAACCAGGGGGAGGGCCCAGAGACCCAGTACTTC	NA	TRBV5-1	NA	TRBJ2-5
CASSGLGTTSGNTIYF	TGCGCCAGCAGCGGACTCGGGACAACTTCTGGAAACACCATATATTTT	NA	TRBV5-1	once	TRBJ1-3
CASRQGARQPQHF	TGTGCCAGCAGGCAGGGGGCAAGGCAGCCCCAGCATTTT	TRBD1	TRBV2	NA	TRBJ1-5
CASSLILTSLARLGETQYF	TGTGCCAGCAGCTTAATCCTTACCTCACTAGCGCGATTGGGAGAGACCCAGTACTTC	TRBD2	TRBV7-3	NA	TRBJ2-5